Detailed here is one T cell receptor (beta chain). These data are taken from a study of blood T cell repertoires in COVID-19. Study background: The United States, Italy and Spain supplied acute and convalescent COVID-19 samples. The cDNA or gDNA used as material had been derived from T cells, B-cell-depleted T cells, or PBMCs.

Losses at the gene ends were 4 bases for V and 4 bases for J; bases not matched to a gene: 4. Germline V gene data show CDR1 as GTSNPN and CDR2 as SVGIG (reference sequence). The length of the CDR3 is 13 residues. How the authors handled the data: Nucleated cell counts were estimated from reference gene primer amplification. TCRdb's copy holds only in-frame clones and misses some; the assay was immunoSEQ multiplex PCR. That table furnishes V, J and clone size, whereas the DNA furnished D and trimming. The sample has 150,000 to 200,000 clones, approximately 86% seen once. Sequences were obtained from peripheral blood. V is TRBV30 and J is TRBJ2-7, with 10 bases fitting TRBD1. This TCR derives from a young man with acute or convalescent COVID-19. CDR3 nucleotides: TGTGCCTGGACTCGGACAGGGGGATACGAGCAGTACTTC. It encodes CAWTRTGGYEQYF. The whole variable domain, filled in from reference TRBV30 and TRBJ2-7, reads SQTIHQWPATLVQPVGSPLSLECTVEGTSNPNLYWYRQAAGRGLQLLFYSVGIGQISSEVPQNLSASRPQDRQFILSSKKLLLSDSGFYLCAWTRTGGYEQYFGPGTRLTVT.